This is a list of T cell receptor beta chains from one sample in a study of CD8 T cells in Susac syndrome. TCRdb recomputed calls from the immunoSEQ multiplex PCR reads with MiXCR, one row per CDR3 protein. The sample yields about 85,000 distinct CDR3 sequences, about 95% seen once. The specimen was CD8+ T cells from PBMCs. Receptors were obtained from a human donor with Susac syndrome. CDR3s include the opening cysteine and the closing phenylalanine or tryptophan. A D gene is named only where the DNA matches it firmly. The size of a clone is reported for some rows only, either as once, few or many, or as a class for expanded clones.

j_gene: TRBJ2-1
d_gene: -
v_gene: TRBV29-1
abundance: -
CDR3nt: TGCAGCGTTGGCCGCAATGAGCAGTTCTTC
CDR3aa: CSVGRNEQFF

j_gene: TRBJ2-1
d_gene: TRBD1
v_gene: TRBV5-4
abundance: -
CDR3nt: TGTGCCAGCAGCTTGGTTGACGGGGACAGGCTTTACAATGAGCAGTTCTTC
CDR3aa: CASSLVDGDRLYNEQFF

j_gene: TRBJ2-7
d_gene: TRBD2
v_gene: TRBV9
abundance: -
CDR3nt: TGTGCCAGCAGCGTGGGAAGCGGGACCGAGCAGTACTTC
CDR3aa: CASSVGSGTEQYF

j_gene: TRBJ2-3
d_gene: -
v_gene: TRBV5-4
abundance: -
CDR3nt: TGTGCCAGCAGCATCACAGATACGCAGTATTTT
CDR3aa: CASSITDTQYF

j_gene: TRBJ2-2
d_gene: -
v_gene: TRBV5-1
abundance: once
CDR3nt: TGCGCCAGCAGCTCCGCGCCGAACACCGGGGAGCTGTTTTTT
CDR3aa: CASSSAPNTGELFF

j_gene: TRBJ1-5
d_gene: TRBD1
v_gene: TRBV28
abundance: -
CDR3nt: TGTGCCAGCAGGAGTGGACAGGCTAGCAATCAGCCCCAGCATTTT
CDR3aa: CASRSGQASNQPQHF

j_gene: TRBJ2-1
d_gene: TRBD2
v_gene: TRBV29-1
abundance: -
CDR3nt: TGCAGCGTTGACCGGGGACTAGCGGGAGGGACTTACAATGAGCAGTTCTTC
CDR3aa: CSVDRGLAGGTYNEQFF

j_gene: TRBJ1-1
d_gene: -
v_gene: TRBV29-1
abundance: -
CDR3nt: TGCAGCGTCTACAGTTGGGCCAGGGGCACTGAAGCTTTCTTT
CDR3aa: CSVYSWARGTEAFF

j_gene: TRBJ1-2
d_gene: TRBD1
v_gene: TRBV29-1
abundance: -
CDR3nt: TGCAGCGTTGAAGAGGGGGACAGAAACTATGGCTACACCTTC
CDR3aa: CSVEEGDRNYGYTF

j_gene: TRBJ2-3
d_gene: TRBD1
v_gene: TRBV28
abundance: -
CDR3nt: TGTGCCAGCAGTTTTCAGGGGGCTTCAGATACGCAGTATTTT
CDR3aa: CASSFQGASDTQYF

j_gene: TRBJ2-1
d_gene: -
v_gene: TRBV20-1
abundance: -
CDR3nt: TGCAGTGCTAGAGCTACTTTTGTCGGGAGCTGGTACAATGAGCAGTTCTTC
CDR3aa: CSARATFVGSWYNEQFF

j_gene: TRBJ2-7
d_gene: TRBD2
v_gene: TRBV4-1
abundance: -
CDR3nt: TGCGCCAGCAGCCAAGATCGCGGGGGGCCCTCGAACGAGCAGTACTTC
CDR3aa: CASSQDRGGPSNEQYF

j_gene: TRBJ2-7
d_gene: TRBD2
v_gene: TRBV6-5
abundance: -
CDR3nt: TGTGCCAGCAGCTTTAGCGGGAGGGCCCACGAGCAGTACTTC
CDR3aa: CASSFSGRAHEQYF

j_gene: TRBJ2-1
d_gene: TRBD2
v_gene: TRBV19
abundance: -
CDR3nt: TGTGCCAGTAGGATCACTAGCGGGGGATACAATGAGCAGTTCTTC
CDR3aa: CASRITSGGYNEQFF

j_gene: TRBJ2-5
d_gene: TRBD2
v_gene: TRBV19
abundance: -
CDR3nt: TGTGCCAGTAGTATGAGCGGGAGTGGGACCCAGTACTTC
CDR3aa: CASSMSGSGTQYF

j_gene: TRBJ2-1
d_gene: -
v_gene: TRBV28
abundance: -
CDR3nt: TGTGCCAGCAGTTGGGGGAATGAGCAGTTCTTC
CDR3aa: CASSWGNEQFF

j_gene: TRBJ2-3
d_gene: TRBD2
v_gene: TRBV20-1
abundance: -
CDR3nt: TGCAGTGCTAGAGATGAAGCGACAAGACTAGCGGGAGGGCAAGATACGCAGTATTTT
CDR3aa: CSARDEATRLAGGQDTQYF

j_gene: TRBJ2-1
d_gene: TRBD2
v_gene: TRBV9
abundance: -
CDR3nt: TGTGCCAGCAGCGGAGGACTAGCGGGTAATGAGCAGTTCTTC
CDR3aa: CASSGGLAGNEQFF

j_gene: TRBJ2-3
d_gene: -
v_gene: TRBV4-1
abundance: -
CDR3nt: TGCGCCAGCAGCCAAGGGTTAGGAGGTTGGACAGATACGCAGTATTTT
CDR3aa: CASSQGLGGWTDTQYF

j_gene: TRBJ2-1
d_gene: TRBD2
v_gene: TRBV20-1
abundance: -
CDR3nt: TGCAGTGCCTGGGGACTAGCGGGACCCAATGAGCAGTTCTTC
CDR3aa: CSAWGLAGPNEQFF

j_gene: TRBJ1-1
d_gene: -
v_gene: TRBV20-1
abundance: -
CDR3nt: TGCAGTGCCAAAGAGACAGCCGCGATGAACACTGAAGCTTTCTTT
CDR3aa: CSAKETAAMNTEAFF

j_gene: TRBJ1-2
d_gene: -
v_gene: TRBV24-1
abundance: once
CDR3nt: TGTGCCACCAGTGATTTAAACCGGGGCTATGGCTACACCTTC
CDR3aa: CATSDLNRGYGYTF

j_gene: TRBJ2-2
d_gene: -
v_gene: TRBV20-1
abundance: -
CDR3nt: TGCAGTGCTAGAGATTTTGAACCCACCGGGGAGCTGTTTTTT
CDR3aa: CSARDFEPTGELFF

j_gene: TRBJ2-5
d_gene: -
v_gene: TRBV6-5
abundance: -
CDR3nt: TGTGCCAGCACCCCGGGGGTAGCGACCTTAGAGACCCAGTACTTC
CDR3aa: CASTPGVATLETQYF

j_gene: TRBJ2-1
d_gene: TRBD2
v_gene: TRBV3-1
abundance: -
CDR3nt: TGTGCCAGCAGCACGGGACTAGCGGCTTACAATGAGCAGTTCTTC
CDR3aa: CASSTGLAAYNEQFF

j_gene: TRBJ2-1
d_gene: TRBD1
v_gene: TRBV13
abundance: -
CDR3nt: TGTGCCAGCAGCTCACAGGGGGCGAATGAGCAGTTCTTC
CDR3aa: CASSSQGANEQFF